The clone carrying this TCR beta chain was counted between two and nine times. Its target is unknown. Germline V CDR1 and CDR2: LGHDT, YNNKEL (reference sequence). The V segment lost 4 bases and the J segment 8 bases; nucleotides outside the gene matches: 8. CDR3 length equals 15 residues. Unique molecular identifiers were present in the TCR beta cDNA libraries. TCRdb reprocessed the PCR reads with MiXCR, giving one entry per CDR3 protein. There are around 400,000 distinct CDR3 sequences in the sample; around a third occur only once, and 13% lies in the top ten. The sample belongs to a study of post-analysis software for immune sequencing data. Study outcomes and limitations: About five TRBV segments were more frequent in patients than controls; TRBV5-6, TRBV5-1 and TRBV20-1 belonged to this group. Under F measure analysis, samples from one preparation batch co-clustered strongly.

J is TRBJ1-6 and V is TRBV3-1; TRBD1 matches 7 bases. The sequenced sample consisted of blood. The sequence came from a girl between 10 and 17 years old with multiple sclerosis. CDR3 sequence: CASSRSQGRDSPLHF. Written as DNA, the CDR3 is TGTGCCAGCAGCCGATCACAGGGGAGGGATTCACCCCTCCACTTT.